Reported below is one T cell receptor beta chain. What it recognizes is unknown. The CDR3 covers 15 residues. The germline V gene has CDR1 LNHDA and CDR2 SQIVND (reference sequence). V was pared by 4 bases and J by 0 bases, with 11 bases between. TCRdb keeps only in-frame clones here, not all; method: immunoSEQ multiplex PCR. Altogether fewer than 120,000 clones are present, 92% being singletons, with the ten largest covering 1.3%. This sample was taken from a study of siplizumab effects on memory and regulatory T cells. The study's findings and limits: Siplizumab significantly lowered the alloreactive sequences that could be traced to unstimulated CD4+ memory cells. In siplizumab cultures, the suppressive function of proliferating Tregs remained unconfirmed.

The V gene is TRBV19, the J gene TRBJ2-3; D unclear. The source material was CD4+ T cells sorted from blood. This clonotype was sampled from a human donor in good health. In DNA, the CDR3 is TGTGCCAGTAGTACTGGTTTGGCTAGCACAGATACGCAGTATTTT. It translates to CASSTGLASTDTQYF. Filled out from reference TRBV19 and TRBJ2-3, the complete variable domain reads DGGITQSPKYLFRKEGQNVTLSCEQNLNHDAMYWYRQDPGQGLRLIYYSQIVNDFQKGDIAEGYSVSREKKESFPLTVTSAQKNPTAFYLCASSTGLASTDTQYFGPGTRLTVL.